Each of the 27 T cell receptor beta chains below was sequenced from the same sample in a study of cytomegalovirus exposure and HLA in healthy donors. 13 Jbeta primers and 60 Vbeta primers were used for the PCR. Data came from immunoSEQ multiplex PCR; TCRdb stores just in-frame clones and leaves some out. The sample lists tens of thousands of clones; approximately 66% were seen once. Sequencing was done on a sample of PBMCs. The receptors come from a male donor in good health and CMV-seropositive.

This clone occurred a few times. The V call is TRBV5-4, the J call TRBJ2-7; 13 nucleotides align to TRBD2. The J segment lost 2 bases and the V segment lost 7 bases, leaving 9 bases of the junction unmatched. CDR1 and CDR2 (germline): SGHNT, YYREEE (reference sequence). This CDR3 spans 16 amino acids. The DNA for the CDR3 is TGTGCCAGCCATTATCTGACTAGCGGGAGGCCCTACGAGCAGTACTTC. This encodes CASHYLTSGRPYEQYF. The whole variable domain, remainder taken from reference TRBV5-4 and TRBJ2-7, is ETGVTQSPTHLIKTRGQQVTLRCSSQSGHNTVSWYQQALGQGPQFIFQYYREEENGRGNFPPRFSGLQFPNYSSELNVNALELDDSALYLCASHYLTSGRPYEQYFGPGTRLTVT.

This clone was seen a few times. The DNA of the CDR3 is TGTGCCAGCAGTTTTATCAAGAGCAATGAGCAGTTCTTC. It translates to CASSFIKSNEQFF. The chain is built from TRBV27 and TRBJ2-1; D remains unclear. V was trimmed by 3 bases and J by 6 bases, leaving 9 bases between them. The germline V gene encodes CDR1 MNHEY and CDR2 SMNVEV (reference sequence). This CDR3 has 13 residues.

V and J are TRBV7-9 and TRBJ2-3, with a possible D match to TRBD1 (6 bases). The CDR3 covers 16 residues. V dropped 5 bases and J dropped 3 bases, with 18 bases sitting between them. Germline assignment: CDR1 SEHNR and CDR2 FQNEAQ (reference sequence). CDR3 residues: CASSPRQGMETDTQYF. The DNA of the CDR3 is TGTGCCAGCAGCCCCCGGCAGGGGATGGAGACAGATACGCAGTATTTT.

The chain links TRBV5-4 to TRBJ2-2, with 10 bases identical to TRBD2. CDR3 length equals 18 residues. CDR1 and CDR2 (germline): SGHNT, YYREEE (reference sequence). V shed 4 bases, J shed 2 bases, and the junction held 11 bases outside the gene matches. The CDR3 region has the DNA TGTGCCAGCAGCCCGGCCCCTAGCGGGGGCGTAAACACCGGGGAGCTGTTTTTT. This sequence encodes CASSPAPSGGVNTGELFF.

In this sample, this clone turned up a few times. This chain links TRBV7-9 with TRBJ2-2; TRBD2 aligns across 8 bases. V gave up 3 bases and J gave up 6 bases; unmatched junction bases: 9. Germline V gene data show CDR1 as SEHNR and CDR2 as FQNEAQ (reference sequence). The CDR3 totals 16 residues. The DNA of the CDR3 is TGTGCCAGCAGCTTTGGTACGGGAGGGCCGCCCGGGGAGCTGTTTTTT. It is translated as CASSFGTGGPPGELFF.

The DNA of the CDR3 is TGTGCCAGCAGCGCACATAGCGGGGCGAACGAGCAGTACTTC. Translating gives CASSAHSGANEQYF. The chain links TRBV9 to TRBJ2-7; 8 nucleotides match TRBD2. Per germline, CDR1 SGDLS and CDR2 YYNGEE. V dropped 3 bases and J dropped 5; count of bases not matched to a gene: 7. The CDR3 spans 14 residues.

A single count supports this clone. The chain joins TRBV6-1 to TRBJ2-7; 9 bases match TRBD1. V dropped 11 bases and J dropped 3; count of bases not matched to a gene: 5. Germline assignment: CDR1 MNHNS and CDR2 SASEGT. This CDR3 region has 12 residues. DNA for the CDR3: TGTGCCGTCCGGGACAGGGACTACGAGCAGTACTTC. Its translation: CAVRDRDYEQYF.

The V gene is TRBV10-3, the J gene TRBJ2-7; D perhaps matches TRBD1 (6 bases). V lost 4 bases and J 6 bases, leaving 13 bases between the germline ends. The CDR3 sequence is 13 residues long. Germline values: CDR1 ENHRY, CDR2 SYGVKD. CDR3 DNA sequence: TGTGCCATCAGTGTCGGTTTGGACAGCGAGCAGTACTTC. Its translation: CAISVGLDSEQYF.

The rearrangement uses TRBV19 and TRBJ1-4; perhaps TRBD1 as D (5 bases). The V and J ends lost 7 bases and 6 bases respectively, with 15 bases between them. This CDR3 contains 14 residues. Germline loops: CDR1 LNHDA, CDR2 SQIVND (reference sequence). Here the CDR3 DNA reads TGTGCCAGTAAACCGGGGGGTGTCGATGAAAAACTGTTTTTT. It codes for CASKPGGVDEKLFF.

V and J are TRBV14 and TRBJ2-6; D is unresolved. Germline V gives CDR1 SGHDN, CDR2 FVKESK. This CDR3 has 13 amino acids. Deletions cut 5 bases from V and 4 bases from J, with 6 bases between. The CDR3 loop reads CASSYYGANVLTF. The CDR3 DNA reads TGTGCCAGCAGCTACTACGGGGCCAACGTCCTGACTTTC.

The chain uses TRBV2 and TRBJ2-2; D perhaps matches TRBD2 (5 bases). Deletions cut 6 bases from V and 2 bases from J, with 10 bases between. This CDR3 contains 14 residues. Germline V gives CDR1 SNHLY, CDR2 FYNNEI. The CDR3 DNA is TGTGCCAGCAGCCAACTAGGAAACACCGGGGAGCTGTTTTTT. This encodes CASSQLGNTGELFF. The variable domain in full, with the rest retrieved from reference TRBV2 and TRBJ2-2, is EPEVTQTPSHQVTQMGQEVILRCVPISNHLYFYWYRQILGQKVEFLVSFYNNEISEKSEIFDDQFSVERPDGSNFTLKIRSTKLEDSAMYFCASSQLGNTGELFFGEGSRLTVL.

The V call is TRBV6-4, the J call TRBJ2-2, with 7 bases identical to TRBD1. V lost 4 bases to trimming and J lost 4 bases; unmatched junction nucleotides: 9. The CDR3 length is 16 residues. Looked up from germline, CDR1 is MRHNA and CDR2 is SNTAGT. CDR3 protein: CASSGTGVGSTGELFF. Here the CDR3 DNA reads TGTGCCAGCAGTGGAACAGGGGTAGGGAGCACCGGGGAGCTGTTTTTT.

The chain carries TRBV10-1 and TRBJ2-5; 9 bases are shared with TRBD1. V lost 6 bases, J lost 2 bases, and 4 bases stayed unmatched. The CDR3 has 14 amino acids. Looked up from germline, CDR1 is WNHNN and CDR2 is SYGVQD (reference sequence). CDR3 loop: CASRTGTGQETQYF. CDR3 nucleotide sequence: TGCGCCAGCAGGACCGGGACAGGGCAAGAGACCCAGTACTTC.

The chain carries TRBV29-1 and TRBJ2-7; 10 bases line up with TRBD2. The V segment lost 7 bases and the J segment 3 bases; nucleotides outside the gene matches: 6. Germline values: CDR1 SQVTM, CDR2 ANQGSEA. The CDR3 covers 13 residues. CDR3 sequence reads: CSAQAGGGYEQYF. CDR3 in DNA: TGCAGCGCCCAAGCGGGAGGGGGCTACGAGCAGTACTTC.

This chain uses TRBV5-4 with TRBJ2-3; maybe TRBD2 (6 bases). The CDR3 is made up of 15 amino acids. V lost 0 bases and J 2 bases, leaving 10 bases between the germline ends. The germline V gene encodes CDR1 SGHNT and CDR2 YYREEE (reference sequence). CDR3 sequence: CASSLAGGATDTQYF. In DNA, the CDR3 is TGTGCCAGCAGCTTGGCGGGCGGGGCCACAGATACGCAGTATTTT.

The chain is built from TRBV7-2 and TRBJ2-3; 7 bases are shared with TRBD2. Per germline, CDR1 SGHTA and CDR2 FQGNSA. Trimming removed 6 bases from V and 4 bases from J; junction bases left unmatched: 7. This CDR3 comprises 14 residues. The chain's CDR3 is CASRAWAGADTQYF. Here the CDR3 DNA reads TGTGCCAGCAGAGCCTGGGCGGGGGCAGATACGCAGTATTTT.

To note about this clone: One end of the junction does not line up with germline, which may come from a read error. This chain joins TRBV6-5 and TRBJ1-1; D uncertain. Germline CDR1 is MNHEY and CDR2 is SVGAGI. The CDR3 totals 15 residues. CDR3 bases: TGTCCCAGCACAACTAAAAGCCTTTGGCACACTGAAGCTTTCTTT. It translates to CPSTTKSLWHTEAFF.

The chain uses TRBV18 and TRBJ1-2; D not certain. Trimming removed 3 bases from V and 0 bases from J, with 5 bases in between. Germline V gives CDR1 KGHSH, CDR2 LQKENI. The CDR3 contains 13 residues. The CDR3: CASSPSTNYGYTF. Written as DNA, the CDR3 is TGTGCCAGCTCACCTAGTACTAACTATGGCTACACCTTC.

This clone has a handful of counts. The rearrangement uses TRBV15 and TRBJ1-2; no clear D gene. This CDR3 has 14 amino acids. Germline values: CDR1 LNHNV, CDR2 YYDKDF (reference sequence). The V gene lost 1 base and the J gene lost 6 bases, with 12 bases spanning the gap. As DNA, the CDR3 is TGTGCCACCAGCAGAGCGGGGAGGGAGGATGGCTACACCTTC. Translating it yields CATSRAGREDGYTF. Together with reference TRBV15 and TRBJ1-2, the CDR3 gives the full variable domain: DAMVIQNPRYQVTQFGKPVTLSCSQTLNHNVMYWYQQKSSQAPKLLFHYYDKDFNNEADTPDNFQSRRPNTSFCFLDIRSPGLGDTAMYLCATSRAGREDGYTFGSGTRLTVV.

A note on this clone: Mismatch with germline at one junction end may stem from a read error. CDR3 residues: CASSDTGGRGYPF. The CDR3, as DNA: TGTGCCAGCAGTGATACAGGGGGAAGGGGCTACCCCTTC. J is TRBJ1-2 and V is TRBV6-5, with 8 nucleotides matching TRBD1. CDR1 and CDR2 from the germline V gene are MNHEY and SVGAGI. The CDR3 runs 13 residues.

The chain uses TRBV7-2 and TRBJ2-2; D is undetermined. V was clipped by 4 bases and J by 7 bases, with 7 bases between them. The CDR3 spans 12 residues. Per germline, CDR1 SGHTA and CDR2 FQGNSA. The CDR3 spells CASSWSGGELFF. The CDR3 DNA sequence: TGTGCCAGCAGCTGGAGTGGCGGGGAGCTGTTTTTT.

This rearrangement joins TRBV7-5 to TRBJ2-4; the table names TRBD1, a call not compared with the DNA. TRBV7-5 has pseudogene status. The CDR3 has 17 amino acids. CDR3 nucleotides: TGTGCCAGAAGCCCTGGGGTGGGGCACGTAGCCAAAAACATTCAGTACTTC. Translation gives CARSPGVGHVAKNIQYF.

This clone was seen a few times. The chain links TRBV2 to TRBJ2-7, with D hard to call. The CDR3 totals 15 residues. Germline CDR1 is SNHLY and CDR2 is FYNNEI. Trimming cost V 2 bases and J 3 bases, with 14 bases left between them. The CDR3 DNA follows: TGTGCCAGCAGTGAATTCCCCTCGCTGAGCTACGAGCAGTACTTC. Translation gives CASSEFPSLSYEQYF. Combining the CDR3 with reference TRBV2 and TRBJ2-7 gives the whole variable domain EPEVTQTPSHQVTQMGQEVILRCVPISNHLYFYWYRQILGQKVEFLVSFYNNEISEKSEIFDDQFSVERPDGSNFTLKIRSTKLEDSAMYFCASSEFPSLSYEQYFGPGTRLTVT.

The table lists this clone with a few counts. The gene calls are TRBV27 and TRBJ1-1, with D possibly being TRBD1 (6 bases). This CDR3 region has 14 residues. The V gene's germline CDR1 is MNHEY and CDR2 SMNVEV (reference sequence). Trimming took 4 bases from V and 4 from J, leaving 13 bases between them. The CDR3: CASSYSGATTEAFF. The CDR3, as DNA: TGTGCCAGCAGTTATTCAGGGGCCACCACTGAAGCTTTCTTT.

This chain links TRBV27 with TRBJ2-5; TRBD2 matches at 11 bases. Germline V gene data show CDR1 as MNHEY and CDR2 as SMNVEV (reference sequence). The V and J ends lost 3 bases and 11 bases, in that order; junction bases with no gene match: 5. There are 13 residues in the CDR3. The CDR3, as DNA: TGTGCCAGCAGTTTGACTAGCGGGACAGAGCAGTACTTC. It codes for CASSLTSGTEQYF.

This clone was seen more than once but under ten times. This rearrangement joins TRBV18 to TRBJ1-1, with 9 positions matching TRBD1. V trimming: 1 base; J trimming: 4 bases; junction bases outside the gene matches: 1. Germline V gene sequence: CDR1 KGHSH, CDR2 LQKENI. The CDR3 totals 14 residues. The CDR3: CASSPRQGGTEAFF. The DNA of the CDR3 is TGTGCCAGCTCACCACGACAGGGGGGCACTGAAGCTTTCTTT. The full variable domain, with the rest looked up from reference TRBV18 and TRBJ1-1, is NAGVMQNPRHLVRRRGQEARLRCSPMKGHSHVYWYRQLPEEGLKFMVYLQKENIIDESGMPKERFSAEFPKEGPSILRIQQVVRGDSAAYFCASSPRQGGTEAFFGQGTRLTVV.

The chain has TRBV15 and TRBJ2-3; D gene ambiguous. This CDR3 has 15 residues. Germline loops: CDR1 LNHNV, CDR2 YYDKDF (reference sequence). V was cut by 0 bases and J by 1 base, with 8 bases left in between. The CDR3, as DNA: TGTGCCACCAGCAGAGACCCTACCGGCACAGATACGCAGTATTTT. Its translation is CATSRDPTGTDTQYF. The whole variable domain, filled in from reference TRBV15 and TRBJ2-3, reads DAMVIQNPRYQVTQFGKPVTLSCSQTLNHNVMYWYQQKSSQAPKLLFHYYDKDFNNEADTPDNFQSRRPNTSFCFLDIRSPGLGDTAMYLCATSRDPTGTDTQYFGPGTRLTVL.